This passage covers 20 T cell receptor beta chains from one sample sequenced in a study of blood T cell repertoires in COVID-19. Method: immunoSEQ multiplex PCR; TCRdb's copy keeps in-frame clones and lacks some. The data contain 350,000 or so clones, 88% of them seen just once; the ten biggest clones take up approximately 1.6%. Input material: peripheral blood. The receptors shown here come from a woman in her twenties or thirties with COVID-19, enrolled during active disease.

The chain uses TRBV6-5 and TRBJ2-7, with 7 nucleotides matching TRBD1. The CDR3 runs 14 residues. Germline V gives CDR1 MNHEY, CDR2 SVGAGI. The V segment lost 6 bases and the J segment 2 bases; nucleotides outside the gene matches: 7. The CDR3 region is CASRLRDSAYEQYF. CDR3 DNA sequence: TGTGCCAGCAGACTCCGGGACAGCGCCTACGAGCAGTACTTC.

The CDR3 loop reads CAISGSESNQPQHF. DNA of the CDR3: TGTGCCATCAGTGGCTCAGAAAGCAATCAGCCCCAGCATTTT. This chain connects TRBV10-3 to TRBJ1-5, with D unresolved. CDR1 and CDR2 (germline): ENHRY, SYGVKD. The CDR3 contains 14 residues. V lost 4 bases and J 1 base, leaving 8 bases between the germline ends.

V usage is TRBV6-5 and J usage is TRBJ1-1, with 12 bases matching TRBD1. Per the germline V gene, CDR1 is MNHEY and CDR2 is SVGAGI. CDR3 length: 15 residues. Unmatched junction bases numbered 12, after V lost 5 bases and J lost 11 bases. The CDR3 DNA is TGTGCCAGCAGTCAGGGGGACAGGGGGCTGTCTCGGGCTTTCTTT. Translating it yields CASSQGDRGLSRAFF.

This clone was counted between two and nine times. The gene calls are TRBV10-1 and TRBJ2-7; 7 bases map to TRBD1. The germline V gene encodes CDR1 WNHNN and CDR2 SYGVQD (reference sequence). V dropped 6 bases and J dropped 1; count of bases not matched to a gene: 15. This CDR3 has 17 amino acids. CDR3 loop: CASSPDPPGGLSYEQYF. CDR3 sequence (DNA): TGCGCCAGCAGCCCCGACCCCCCAGGGGGTTTGTCCTACGAGCAGTACTTC.

J is TRBJ2-7 and V is TRBV20-1; a possible D gene is TRBD2 (6 bases). V dropped 3 bases and J dropped 2 bases, with 20 bases sitting between them. The V gene's germline CDR1 is DFQATT and CDR2 SNEGSKA (reference sequence). This CDR3 comprises 16 residues. CDR3 protein: CSASPHRGTGAYEQYF. DNA for the CDR3: TGCAGTGCTAGTCCGCACCGCGGGACGGGTGCCTACGAGCAGTACTTC.

The genes are TRBV6-5 and TRBJ2-5, with a possible D match to TRBD1 (6 bases). V shed 1 base and J shed 5 bases, with 11 bases lying between them. CDR1 is MNHEY, CDR2 SVGAGI, per germline. The CDR3 runs to 14 residues. In DNA form, the CDR3 reads TGTGCCAGCAGTTACTGGGGGCTCGGTGAGACCCAGTACTTC. This gives the protein CASSYWGLGETQYF.

The chain is built from TRBV3-1 (or the pseudogene TRBV3-2) and TRBJ2-3, with D maybe TRBD1 (5 bases). The germline gives CDR1 LGHDT, CDR2 YNNKEL (reference sequence). Trimming cost V 4 bases and J 0 bases, with 11 bases left between them. The CDR3 has 15 amino acids. The CDR3 is CASSPDWGSTDTQYF. The CDR3 nucleotides read TGTGCCAGCAGCCCAGACTGGGGCAGCACAGATACGCAGTATTTT.

This chain links TRBV5-1 with TRBJ2-2; 11 nucleotides agree with TRBD2. Germline lookup yields CDR1 SGHRS and CDR2 YFSETQ. V shed 0 bases and J 6 bases; nucleotides not matched to a gene: 4. The CDR3 sequence is 16 residues long. CDR3 region: CASSLEASGGPGELFF. The CDR3 nucleotides are TGCGCCAGCAGCTTGGAGGCTAGCGGGGGGCCCGGGGAGCTGTTTTTT.

The V call is TRBV6-2 or TRBV6-3, the J call TRBJ2-7, with D perhaps TRBD1 (6 bases). Per germline, CDR1 MNHEY and CDR2 SVGEGT. The CDR3 has 15 amino acids. V was trimmed by 0 bases and J by 3 bases, leaving 12 bases between them. The CDR3 spells CASSYSAGVSYEQYF. The CDR3 DNA sequence: TGTGCCAGCAGTTACTCCGCAGGGGTAAGCTACGAGCAGTACTTC.

The chain couples TRBV19 to TRBJ1-5; D gene ambiguous. The CDR3 length is 12 residues. The V and J ends lost 3 bases and 6 bases respectively, with 6 bases between them. Germline loops: CDR1 LNHDA, CDR2 SQIVND (reference sequence). CDR3 sequence: CASSIGLQPQHF. The CDR3 DNA reads as TGTGCCAGTAGTATTGGGCTTCAGCCCCAGCATTTT.

The chain joins TRBV7-9 to TRBJ1-6; no firm D call. This CDR3 has 16 residues. V lost 3 bases and J lost 7, with 16 bases in between. Germline V gene lookup returns CDR1 SEHNR and CDR2 FQNEAQ (reference sequence). DNA for the CDR3: TGTGCCAGCAGCTTTGCATACGCCGTTGAGAATTCACCCCTCCACTTT. It specifies CASSFAYAVENSPLHF.

V usage is TRBV6-5 and J usage is TRBJ1-2, with a tentative D call TRBD1 (5 bases). Trimming cost V 8 bases and J 4 bases, with 14 bases left between them. The CDR3 loop spans 13 amino acids. Germline CDR1 and CDR2: MNHEY and SVGAGI. The chain's CDR3 is CASRRGGAYGYTF. DNA for the CDR3: TGTGCCAGCCGAAGGGGAGGGGCCTATGGCTACACCTTC.

The chain recombines TRBV28 with TRBJ2-2; D is unresolved. Per germline, CDR1 MDHEN and CDR2 SYDVKM. Trimming took 6 bases from V and 3 from J, leaving 5 bases between them. This CDR3 is 12 amino acids long. The CDR3 here is CASSQDTGELFF. In DNA, the CDR3 is TGTGCCAGCAGCCAGGACACCGGGGAGCTGTTTTTT.

CDR3 sequence reads: CASSLPGGVYGYTF. CDR3 DNA sequence: TGTGCCAGCAGCCTGCCAGGGGGAGTCTATGGCTACACCTTC. The V and J genes are TRBV3-1 (or the pseudogene TRBV3-2) and TRBJ1-2; 7 nucleotides agree with TRBD1. Germline CDR1 reads LGHDT; CDR2 reads YNNKEL (reference sequence). V was pared by 4 bases and J by 4 bases, with 6 bases of the junction left unmatched. The length of the CDR3 is 14 residues.

The V gene is TRBV2, the J gene TRBJ1-2; 8 nucleotides agree with TRBD1. Germline loops: CDR1 SNHLY, CDR2 FYNNEI. This CDR3 comprises 14 residues. The trim removed 3 bases at V and 6 bases at J, leaving 6 bases unmatched. Here the CDR3 DNA reads TGTGCCAGCAGTGAGACGGACAGGGCGAATGGCTACACCTTC. It encodes CASSETDRANGYTF.

V usage is TRBV18 and J usage is TRBJ1-6; D gene uncertain. The CDR3 consists of 16 residues. CDR1 and CDR2 from the germline V gene are KGHSH and LQKENI. V lost 2 bases to trimming and J lost 9 bases, with 17 bases between them. CDR3 region: CASSPGRGSETSPLHF. The DNA of the CDR3 is TGTGCCAGCTCACCAGGGCGGGGAAGTGAGACTTCACCCCTCCACTTT.

This clone was observed a single time. The V and J genes are TRBV7-6 and TRBJ2-5; tentative D call: TRBD2 (5 bases). Germline V gene sequence: CDR1 SGHVS, CDR2 FNYEAQ. V was shortened by 3 bases and J by 9 bases, with 14 bases between the two germline ends. The CDR3 runs 13 residues. CDR3 in DNA: TGTGCCAGCAGCTTGGACGGCTTCGGGGCCCAGTACTTC. Its translation: CASSLDGFGAQYF. The full variable domain, completed using reference TRBV7-6 and TRBJ2-5, is GAGVSQSPRYKVTKRGQDVALRCDPISGHVSLYWYRQALGQGPEFLTYFNYEAQQDKSGLPNDRFSAERPEGSISTLTIQRTEQRDSAMYRCASSLDGFGAQYFGPGTRLLVL.

In DNA form, the CDR3 reads TGTGCCAGCAGCTTATGGGACAGGGTCGAGACCCAGTACTTC. It encodes CASSLWDRVETQYF. The chain carries TRBV7-2 and TRBJ2-5; 9 positions match TRBD1. The CDR3 covers 14 residues. Germline-derived CDR1 and CDR2 are SGHTA and FQGNSA. The J segment lost 5 bases and the V segment lost 2 bases, leaving 3 bases of the junction unmatched.

This chain joins TRBV15 and TRBJ2-5; the D gene is possibly TRBD2 (5 bases). This CDR3 contains 16 residues. Germline V CDR1 and CDR2: LNHNV, YYDKDF (reference sequence). The ends were cut back, 0 bases at V and 5 bases at J, with 16 bases in the middle. As DNA, the CDR3 is TGTGCCACCAGCAGAGATTTGGGGTCTAGCAGGGAGACCCAGTACTTC. It encodes CATSRDLGSSRETQYF.

The gene calls are TRBV6-1 and TRBJ2-7; D remains ambiguous. V was pared by 5 bases and J by 1 base, with 9 bases between. This CDR3 is 13 amino acids long. Germline loops: CDR1 MNHNS, CDR2 SASEGT. The CDR3 region has the DNA TGTGCCAGCAGTCGTGACACTTCCTACGAGCAGTACTTC. This encodes CASSRDTSYEQYF.